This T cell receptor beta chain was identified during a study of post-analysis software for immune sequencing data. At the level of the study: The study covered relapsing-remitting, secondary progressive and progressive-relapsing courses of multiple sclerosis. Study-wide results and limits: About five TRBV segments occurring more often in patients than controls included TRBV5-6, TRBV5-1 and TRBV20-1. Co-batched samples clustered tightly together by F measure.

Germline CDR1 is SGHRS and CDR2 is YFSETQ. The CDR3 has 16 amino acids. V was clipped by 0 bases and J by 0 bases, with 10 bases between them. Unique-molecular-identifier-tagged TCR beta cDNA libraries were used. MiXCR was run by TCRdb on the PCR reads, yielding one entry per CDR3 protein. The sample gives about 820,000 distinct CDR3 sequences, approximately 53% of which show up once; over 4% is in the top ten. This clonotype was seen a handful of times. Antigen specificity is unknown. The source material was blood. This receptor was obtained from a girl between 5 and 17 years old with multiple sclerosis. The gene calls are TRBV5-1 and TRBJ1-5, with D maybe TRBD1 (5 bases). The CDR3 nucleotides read TGCGCCAGCAGCTTGGCGGGGGACCTTAGCAATCAGCCCCAGCATTTT. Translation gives CASSLAGDLSNQPQHF.